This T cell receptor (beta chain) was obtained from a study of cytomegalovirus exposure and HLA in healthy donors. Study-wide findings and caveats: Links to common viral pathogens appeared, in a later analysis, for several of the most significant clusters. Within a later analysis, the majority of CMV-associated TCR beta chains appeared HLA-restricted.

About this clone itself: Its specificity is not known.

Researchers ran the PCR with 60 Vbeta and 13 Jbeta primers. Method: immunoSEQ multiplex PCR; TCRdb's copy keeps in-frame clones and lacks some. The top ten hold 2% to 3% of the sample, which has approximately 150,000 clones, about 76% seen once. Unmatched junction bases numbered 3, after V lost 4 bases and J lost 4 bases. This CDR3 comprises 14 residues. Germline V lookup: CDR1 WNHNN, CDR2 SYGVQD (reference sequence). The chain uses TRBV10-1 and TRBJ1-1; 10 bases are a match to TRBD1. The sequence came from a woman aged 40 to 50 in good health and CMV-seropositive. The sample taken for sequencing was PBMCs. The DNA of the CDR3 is TGCGCCAGCAGTGGGAGGACAGGGGGCACTGAAGCTTTCTTT. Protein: CASSGRTGGTEAFF.